This is a list of T cell receptor beta chains from one sample in a study of early T cells in non-severe SARS-CoV-2 infection. TCRdb used MiXCR to reprocess the 5' RACE reads, holding one entry per CDR3 protein. Of about 71,000 distinct CDR3 sequences listed, around 11% are singletons. Sequenced here: whole blood, sampled at baseline. The receptor source for this set is an adult who was a healthcare worker with PCR-confirmed SARS-CoV-2 infection or an uninfected control (not recorded which). Each CDR3 is given with its conserved first and last residue. The D gene is left open where the match is weak. Expanded clones are given a class, and other clones once, few, many or no size at all.

v_call	clone_size	j_call	d_call	cdr3_aa	cdr3_nt
TRBV4-3	NA	TRBJ1-6	NA	CASSQDYVEGNNSPLHF	TGCGCCAGCAGCCAAGATTATGTGGAGGGGAATAATTCACCCCTCCACTTT
TRBV5-1	NA	TRBJ2-3	NA	CASSRPGTPDTDTQYF	TGCGCCAGCAGCCGACCGGGGACCCCCGACACAGATACGCAGTATTTT
TRBV7-9	few	TRBJ1-5	NA	CASSLNVGSGGNQPQHF	TGTGCCAGCAGCTTAAATGTTGGGAGTGGCGGCAATCAGCCCCAGCATTTT
TRBV6-4	NA	TRBJ1-6	NA	CASSALGKNSPLHF	TGTGCCAGCAGTGCTTTAGGAAAAAATTCACCCCTCCACTTT
TRBV6-6	few	TRBJ1-6	NA	CASSRDINSPLHF	TGTGCCAGCAGTAGGGACATCAATTCACCCCTCCACTTT
TRBV7-3	many	TRBJ2-2	NA	CASSWGSSRTGELFF	TGTGCCAGCAGCTGGGGCTCCTCGAGGACCGGGGAGCTGTTTTTT
TRBV7-9	few	TRBJ1-2	TRBD1	CASSSNADRLNYGYTF	TGTGCCAGCAGCTCTAACGCGGACAGGCTTAACTATGGCTACACCTTC
TRBV4-1	NA	TRBJ2-7	NA	CASSQIPPLEQYF	TGCGCCAGCAGCCAAATCCCCCCCCTCGAGCAGTACTTC
TRBV12-3/TRBV12-4	few	TRBJ1-2	NA	CASSLAQGVNGYTF	TGTGCCAGCAGTTTGGCCCAGGGAGTTAATGGCTACACCTTC
TRBV7-9	few	TRBJ2-3	TRBD1	CASSLTGGGSTDTQYF	TGTGCCAGCAGCTTAACAGGGGGAGGTTCCACAGATACGCAGTATTTT
TRBV11-2	many	TRBJ2-3	NA	CASSLDLTDTQYF	TGTGCCAGCAGCTTGGACCTCACAGATACGCAGTATTTT
TRBV28	few	TRBJ1-3	NA	CASRVGRNSGNTIYF	TGTGCCAGCAGAGTGGGGAGGAACTCTGGAAACACCATATATTTT
TRBV6-1	NA	TRBJ1-6	TRBD1	CASSEYGTGFLRSPLHF	TGTGCCAGCAGTGAATACGGGACAGGGTTTCTACGCTCACCCCTCCACTTT
TRBV7-6	few	TRBJ2-7	NA	CASSQGGQSFYEQYF	TGTGCCAGTAGCCAAGGAGGACAGTCCTTCTACGAGCAGTACTTC
TRBV11-2	NA	TRBJ1-1	NA	CASSFRVKGTEAFF	TGTGCCAGCAGCTTCCGGGTGAAGGGCACTGAAGCTTTCTTT
TRBV19	many	TRBJ2-1	NA	CASSVGRAYNEQFF	TGTGCCAGTAGTGTGGGACGGGCCTACAATGAGCAGTTCTTC
TRBV20-1	NA	TRBJ2-1	NA	CSAPRAGRTYNEQFF	TGCAGTGCTCCCCGGGCGGGGAGGACCTACAATGAGCAGTTCTTC